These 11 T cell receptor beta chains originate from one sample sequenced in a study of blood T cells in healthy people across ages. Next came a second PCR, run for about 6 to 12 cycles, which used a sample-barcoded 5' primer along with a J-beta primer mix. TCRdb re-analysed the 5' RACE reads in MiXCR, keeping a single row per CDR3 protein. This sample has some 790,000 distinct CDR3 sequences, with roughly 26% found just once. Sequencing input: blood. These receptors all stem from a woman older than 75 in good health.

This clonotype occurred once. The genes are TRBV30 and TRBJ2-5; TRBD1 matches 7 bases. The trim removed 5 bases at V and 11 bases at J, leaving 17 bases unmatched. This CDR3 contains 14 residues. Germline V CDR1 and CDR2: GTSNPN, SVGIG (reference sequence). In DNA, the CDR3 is TGTGCCTGGGGTAGCTTAGGGGGCTCCTATGAGCAGTACTTC. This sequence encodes CAWGSLGGSYEQYF.

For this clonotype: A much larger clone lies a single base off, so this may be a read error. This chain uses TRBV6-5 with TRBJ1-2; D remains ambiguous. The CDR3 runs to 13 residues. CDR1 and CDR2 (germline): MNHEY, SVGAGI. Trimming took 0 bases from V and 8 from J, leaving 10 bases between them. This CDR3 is CASSYSNCVGYTF. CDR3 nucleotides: TGTGCCAGCAGTTACTCGAATTGTGTCGGCTACACCTTC.

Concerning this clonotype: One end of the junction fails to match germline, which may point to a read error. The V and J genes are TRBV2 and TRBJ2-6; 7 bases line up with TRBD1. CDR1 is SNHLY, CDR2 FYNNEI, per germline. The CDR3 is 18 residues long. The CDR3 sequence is CASSQSWADRAGANVRTF. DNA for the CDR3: TGTGCCAGCAGTCAGAGTTGGGCCGACAGGGCTGGGGCCAACGTCCGGACTTTC.

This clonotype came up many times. The CDR3: CATSDRGLSDTQYF. The CDR3 DNA reads TGTGCCACCAGTGACCGCGGACTTTCAGATACGCAGTATTTT. The chain employs TRBV24-1 and TRBJ2-3; TRBD2 might be the D (5 bases). Deletions cut 4 bases from V and 4 bases from J, with 11 bases between. This CDR3 region has 14 residues. The germline V gene encodes CDR1 KGHDR and CDR2 SFDVKD.

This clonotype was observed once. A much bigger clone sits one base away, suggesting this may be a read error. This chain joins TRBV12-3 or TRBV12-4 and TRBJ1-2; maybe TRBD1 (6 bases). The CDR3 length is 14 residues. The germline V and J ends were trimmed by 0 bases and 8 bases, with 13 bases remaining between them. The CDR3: CASSLAQGTNGYTF. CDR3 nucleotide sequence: TGTGCCAGCAGTTTAGCCCAGGGGACAAACGGCTACACCTTC.

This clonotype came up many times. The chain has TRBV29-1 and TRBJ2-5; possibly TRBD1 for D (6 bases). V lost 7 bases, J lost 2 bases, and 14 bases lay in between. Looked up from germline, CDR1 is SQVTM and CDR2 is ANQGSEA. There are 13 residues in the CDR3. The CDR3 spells CSAAYTGQETQYF. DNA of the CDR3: TGCAGCGCCGCCTACACAGGGCAAGAGACCCAGTACTTC. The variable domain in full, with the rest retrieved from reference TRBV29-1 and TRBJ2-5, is SAVISQKPSRDICQRGTSLTIQCQVDSQVTMMFWYRQQPGQSLTLIATANQGSEATYESGFVIDKFPISRPNLTFSTLTVSNMSPEDSSIYLCSAAYTGQETQYFGPGTRLLVL.

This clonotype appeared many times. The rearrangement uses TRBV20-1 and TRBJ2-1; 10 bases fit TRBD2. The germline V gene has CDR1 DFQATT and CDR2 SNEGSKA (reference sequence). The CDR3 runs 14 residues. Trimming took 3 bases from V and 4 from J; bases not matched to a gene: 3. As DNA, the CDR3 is TGCAGTGCTAGTTGGACTAGCGGATACAATGAGCAGTTCTTC. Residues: CSASWTSGYNEQFF.

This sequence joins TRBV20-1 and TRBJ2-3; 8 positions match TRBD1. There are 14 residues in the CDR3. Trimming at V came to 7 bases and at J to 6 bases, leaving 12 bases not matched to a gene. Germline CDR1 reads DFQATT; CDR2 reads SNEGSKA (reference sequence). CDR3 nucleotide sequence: TGCAGTGGTATAGGACAGGGCGTGAGGGATACGCAGTATTTT. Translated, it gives CSGIGQGVRDTQYF.

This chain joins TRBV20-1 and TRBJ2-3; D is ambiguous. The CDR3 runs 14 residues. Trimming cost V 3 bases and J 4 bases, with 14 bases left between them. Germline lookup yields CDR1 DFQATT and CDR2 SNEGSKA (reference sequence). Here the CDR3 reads CSASSYTLADTQYF. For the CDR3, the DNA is TGCAGTGCTAGTTCCTACACGCTTGCAGATACGCAGTATTTT.

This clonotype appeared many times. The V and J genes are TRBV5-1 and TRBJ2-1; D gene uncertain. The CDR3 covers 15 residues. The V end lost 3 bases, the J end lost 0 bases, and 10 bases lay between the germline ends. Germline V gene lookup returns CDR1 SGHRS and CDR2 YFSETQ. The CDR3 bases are TGCGCCAGCAGCTATCAATCCGGCTCCTACAATGAGCAGTTCTTC. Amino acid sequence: CASSYQSGSYNEQFF.

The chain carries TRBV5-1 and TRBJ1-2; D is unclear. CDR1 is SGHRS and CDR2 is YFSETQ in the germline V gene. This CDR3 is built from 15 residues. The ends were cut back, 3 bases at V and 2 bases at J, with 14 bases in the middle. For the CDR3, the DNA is TGCGCCAGCAGCTCGCAAGGGCCATCGAACTATGGCTACACCTTC. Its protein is CASSSQGPSNYGYTF.